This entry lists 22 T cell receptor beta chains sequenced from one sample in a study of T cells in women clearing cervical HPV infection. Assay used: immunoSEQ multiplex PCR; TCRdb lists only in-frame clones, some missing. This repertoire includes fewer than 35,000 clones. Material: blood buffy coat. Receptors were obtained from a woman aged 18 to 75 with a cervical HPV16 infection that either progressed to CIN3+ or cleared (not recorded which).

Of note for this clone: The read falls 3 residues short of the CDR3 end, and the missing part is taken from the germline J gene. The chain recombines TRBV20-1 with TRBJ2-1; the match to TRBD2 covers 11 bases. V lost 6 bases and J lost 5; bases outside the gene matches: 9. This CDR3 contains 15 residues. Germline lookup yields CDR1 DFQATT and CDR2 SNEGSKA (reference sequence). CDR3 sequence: CSAPKTSGANNEQFF. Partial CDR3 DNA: TGCAGTGCACCCAAGACTAGCGGGGCTAACAATGAG.

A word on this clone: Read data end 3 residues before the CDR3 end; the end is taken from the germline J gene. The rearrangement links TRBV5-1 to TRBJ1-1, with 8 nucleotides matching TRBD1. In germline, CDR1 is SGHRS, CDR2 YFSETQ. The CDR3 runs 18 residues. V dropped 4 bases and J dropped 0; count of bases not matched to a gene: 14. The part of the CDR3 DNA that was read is TGCGCCAGCAGCAAACCGCAAGGACAGGGTAGTATGAACACTGAA. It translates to CASSKPQGQGSMNTE. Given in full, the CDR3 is CASSKPQGQGSMNTEAFF.

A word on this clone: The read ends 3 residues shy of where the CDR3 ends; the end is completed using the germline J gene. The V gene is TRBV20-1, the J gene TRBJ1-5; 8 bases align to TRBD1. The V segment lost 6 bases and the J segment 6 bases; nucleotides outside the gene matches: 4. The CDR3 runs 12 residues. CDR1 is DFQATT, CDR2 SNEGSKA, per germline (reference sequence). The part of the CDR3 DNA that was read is TGCAGTGCACGGACAGGGATTCAGCCC. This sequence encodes CSARTGIQP. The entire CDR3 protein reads CSARTGIQPQHF.

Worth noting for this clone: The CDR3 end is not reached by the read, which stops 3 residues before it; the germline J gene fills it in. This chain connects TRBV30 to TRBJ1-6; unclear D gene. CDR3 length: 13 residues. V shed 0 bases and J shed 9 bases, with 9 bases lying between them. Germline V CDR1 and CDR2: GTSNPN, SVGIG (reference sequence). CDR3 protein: CAWSVSGSSPLHF. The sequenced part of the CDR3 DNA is TGTGCCTGGAGTGTTTCGGGGAGTTCACCC.

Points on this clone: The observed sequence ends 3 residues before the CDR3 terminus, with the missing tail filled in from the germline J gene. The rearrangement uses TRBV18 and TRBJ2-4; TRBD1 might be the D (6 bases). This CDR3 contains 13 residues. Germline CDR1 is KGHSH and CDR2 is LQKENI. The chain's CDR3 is CASSPTQGKGQYF. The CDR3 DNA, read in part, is TGTGCCAGCTCACCAACACAGGGAAAGGGT.

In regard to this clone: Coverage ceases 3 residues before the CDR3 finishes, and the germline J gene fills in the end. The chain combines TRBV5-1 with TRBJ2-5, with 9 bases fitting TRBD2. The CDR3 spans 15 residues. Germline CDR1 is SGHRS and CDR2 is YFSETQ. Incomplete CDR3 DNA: TGCGCCAGCAGCCTCCAGCGGGGGGCCACAGATACC. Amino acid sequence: CASSLQRGATDT. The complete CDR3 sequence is CASSLQRGATDTQYF.

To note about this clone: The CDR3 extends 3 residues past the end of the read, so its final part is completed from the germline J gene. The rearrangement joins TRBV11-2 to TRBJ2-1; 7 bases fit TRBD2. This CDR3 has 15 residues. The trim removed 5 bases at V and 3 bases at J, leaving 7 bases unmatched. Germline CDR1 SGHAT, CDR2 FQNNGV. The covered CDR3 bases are TGTGCCAGCAGCGCTAGCGGACCTTTCTACAATGAG. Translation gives CASSASGPFYNE. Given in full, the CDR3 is CASSASGPFYNEQFF.

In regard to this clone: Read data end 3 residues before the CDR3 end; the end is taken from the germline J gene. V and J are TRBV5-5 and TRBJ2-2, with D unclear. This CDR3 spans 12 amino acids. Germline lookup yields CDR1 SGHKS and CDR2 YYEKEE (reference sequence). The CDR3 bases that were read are TGTGCCAGCAGCTTAGAACAGCAACCG. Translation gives CASSLEQQP. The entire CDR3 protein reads CASSLEQQPLFF. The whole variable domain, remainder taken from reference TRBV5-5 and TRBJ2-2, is DAGVTQSPTHLIKTRGQQVTLRCSPISGHKSVSWYQQVLGQGPQFIFQYYEKEERGRGNFPDRFSARQFPNYSSELNVNALLLGDSALYLCASSLEQQPLFFGEGSRLTVL.

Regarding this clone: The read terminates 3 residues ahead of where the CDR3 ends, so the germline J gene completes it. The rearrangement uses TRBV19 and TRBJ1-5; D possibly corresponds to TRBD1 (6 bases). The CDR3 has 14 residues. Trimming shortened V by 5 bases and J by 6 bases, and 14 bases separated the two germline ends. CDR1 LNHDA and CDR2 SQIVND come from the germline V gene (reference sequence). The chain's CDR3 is CASSLRAGVQPQHF. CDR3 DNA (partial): TGTGCCAGTAGTCTAAGGGCAGGGGTTCAGCCC.

The sequenced CDR3 bases are TGTGCCAGCAGCATCGGGACTAGCGGGGGCCGGGGGGAAGAGACC. It encodes CASSIGTSGGRGEET. The CDR3 in its entirety is CASSIGTSGGRGEETQYF. The rearrangement links TRBV7-3 to TRBJ2-5, with 14 bases identical to TRBD2. The CDR3 end lies 3 residues beyond the end of the read and is filled in from the germline J gene. Unmatched junction bases numbered 11, after V lost 5 bases and J lost 3 bases. Germline V gene lookup returns CDR1 SGHTA and CDR2 FQGTGA. The CDR3 is made up of 18 amino acids.

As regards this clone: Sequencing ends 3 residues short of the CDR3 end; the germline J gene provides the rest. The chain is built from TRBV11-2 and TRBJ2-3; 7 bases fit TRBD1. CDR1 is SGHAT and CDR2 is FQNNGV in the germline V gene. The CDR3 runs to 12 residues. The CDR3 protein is CASSIDRETQYF. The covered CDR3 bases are TGTGCCAGCAGCATCGACAGGGAGACG. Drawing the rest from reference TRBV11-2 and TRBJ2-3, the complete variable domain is EAGVAQSPRYKIIEKRQSVAFWCNPISGHATLYWYQQILGQGPKLLIQFQNNGVVDDSQLPKDRFSAERLKGVDSTLKIQPAKLEDSAVYLCASSIDRETQYFGPGTRLTVL.

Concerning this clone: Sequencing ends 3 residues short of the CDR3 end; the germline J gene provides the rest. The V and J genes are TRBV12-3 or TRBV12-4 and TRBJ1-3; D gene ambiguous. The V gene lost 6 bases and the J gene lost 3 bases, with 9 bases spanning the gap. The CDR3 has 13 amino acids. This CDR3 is CASSRPFGNTIYF. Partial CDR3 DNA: TGTGCCAGCAGCCGTCCGTTTGGAAACACC.

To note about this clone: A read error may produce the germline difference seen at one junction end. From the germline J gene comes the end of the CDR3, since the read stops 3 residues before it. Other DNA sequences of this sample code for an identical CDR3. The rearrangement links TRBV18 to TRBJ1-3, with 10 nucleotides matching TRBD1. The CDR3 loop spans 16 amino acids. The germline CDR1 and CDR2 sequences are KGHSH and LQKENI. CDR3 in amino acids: CAGTGTGVISGNTIYF. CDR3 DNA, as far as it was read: TGTGCCGGCACCGGGACAGGGGTGATCTCTGGAAACACT. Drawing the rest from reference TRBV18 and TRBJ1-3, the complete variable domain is NAGVMQNPRHLVRRRGQEARLRCSPMKGHSHVYWYRQLPEEGLKFMVYLQKENIIDESGMPKERFSAEFPKEGPSILRIQQVVRGDSAAYFCAGTGTGVISGNTIYFGEGSWLTVV.

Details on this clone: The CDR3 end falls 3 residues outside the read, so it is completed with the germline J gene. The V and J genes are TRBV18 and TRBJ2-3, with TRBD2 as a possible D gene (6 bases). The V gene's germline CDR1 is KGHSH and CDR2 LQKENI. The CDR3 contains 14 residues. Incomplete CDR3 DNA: TGTGCCAGCTCACCACCGGGGGGAGGAGAGACG. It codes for CASSPPGGGET. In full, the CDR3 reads CASSPPGGGETQYF.

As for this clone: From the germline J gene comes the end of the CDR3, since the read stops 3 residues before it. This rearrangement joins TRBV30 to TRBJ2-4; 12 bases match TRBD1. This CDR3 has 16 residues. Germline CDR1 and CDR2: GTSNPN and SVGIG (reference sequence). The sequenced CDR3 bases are TGTGCCTGGAGTATTACCGGGACAGGGGGCAACTATGGT. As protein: CAWSITGTGGNYG. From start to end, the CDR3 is CAWSITGTGGNYGQYF.

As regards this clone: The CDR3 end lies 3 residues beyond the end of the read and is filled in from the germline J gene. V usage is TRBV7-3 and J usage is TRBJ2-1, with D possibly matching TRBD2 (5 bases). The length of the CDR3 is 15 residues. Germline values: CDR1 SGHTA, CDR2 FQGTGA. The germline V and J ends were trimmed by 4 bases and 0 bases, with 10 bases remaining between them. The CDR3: CASSYRGSSYNEQFF. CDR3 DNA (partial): TGTGCCAGCAGCTACCGGGGATCCTCCTACAATGAG.

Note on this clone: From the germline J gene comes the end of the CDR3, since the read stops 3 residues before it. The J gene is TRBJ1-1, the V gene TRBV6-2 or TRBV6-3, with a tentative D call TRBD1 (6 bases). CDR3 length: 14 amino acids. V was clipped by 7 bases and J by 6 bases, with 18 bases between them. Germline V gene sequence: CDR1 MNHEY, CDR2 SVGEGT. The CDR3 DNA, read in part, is TGTGCCAGCAACCCACAGGGACGAGGCGCTGAA. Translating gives CASNPQGRGAE. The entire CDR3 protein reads CASNPQGRGAEAFF.

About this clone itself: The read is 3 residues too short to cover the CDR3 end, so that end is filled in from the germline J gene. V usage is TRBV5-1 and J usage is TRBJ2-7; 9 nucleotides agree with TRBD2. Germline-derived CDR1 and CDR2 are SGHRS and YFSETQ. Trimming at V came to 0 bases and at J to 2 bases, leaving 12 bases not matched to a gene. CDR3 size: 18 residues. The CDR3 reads CASSLAPLGSSGAYEQYF. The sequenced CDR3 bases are TGCGCCAGCAGCTTGGCCCCACTTGGGTCTAGCGGGGCCTACGAG.

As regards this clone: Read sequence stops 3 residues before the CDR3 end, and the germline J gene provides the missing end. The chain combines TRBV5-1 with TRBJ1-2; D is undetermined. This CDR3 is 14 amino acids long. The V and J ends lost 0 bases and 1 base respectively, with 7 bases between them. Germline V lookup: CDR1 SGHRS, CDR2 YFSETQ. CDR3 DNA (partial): TGCGCCAGCAGCTTGGTCGGCGGTAACTATGGC. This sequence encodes CASSLVGGNYG. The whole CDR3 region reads CASSLVGGNYGYTF.

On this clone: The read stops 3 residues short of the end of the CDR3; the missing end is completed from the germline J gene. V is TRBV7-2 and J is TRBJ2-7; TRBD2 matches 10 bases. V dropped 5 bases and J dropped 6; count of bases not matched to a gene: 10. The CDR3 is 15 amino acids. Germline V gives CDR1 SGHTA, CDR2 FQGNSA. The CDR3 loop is CASSPPSGGAAEQYF. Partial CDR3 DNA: TGTGCCAGCAGCCCTCCGAGCGGGGGGGCGGCCGAG. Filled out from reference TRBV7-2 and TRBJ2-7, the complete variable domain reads GAGVSQSPSNKVTEKGKDVELRCDPISGHTALYWYRQSLGQGLEFLIYFQGNSAPDKSGLPSDRFSAERTGGSVSTLTIQRTQQEDSAVYLCASSPPSGGAAEQYFGPGTRLTVT.

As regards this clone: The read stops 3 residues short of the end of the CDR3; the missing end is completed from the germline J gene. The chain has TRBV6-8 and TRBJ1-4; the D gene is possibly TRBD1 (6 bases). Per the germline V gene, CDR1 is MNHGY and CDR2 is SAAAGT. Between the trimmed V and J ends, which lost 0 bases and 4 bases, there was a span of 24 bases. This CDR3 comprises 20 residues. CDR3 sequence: CASSYSIEDTGGGHNEKLFF. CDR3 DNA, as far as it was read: TGTGCCAGCAGTTACTCGATAGAGGACACGGGGGGCGGGCATAATGAAAAA.

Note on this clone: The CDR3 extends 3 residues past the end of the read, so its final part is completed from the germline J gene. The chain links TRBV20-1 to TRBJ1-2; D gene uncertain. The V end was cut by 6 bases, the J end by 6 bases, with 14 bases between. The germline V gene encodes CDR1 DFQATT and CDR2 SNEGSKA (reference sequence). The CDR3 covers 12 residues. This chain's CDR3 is CSAQRNRNGYTF. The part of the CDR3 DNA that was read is TGCAGTGCCCAGCGGAATAGGAATGGC.